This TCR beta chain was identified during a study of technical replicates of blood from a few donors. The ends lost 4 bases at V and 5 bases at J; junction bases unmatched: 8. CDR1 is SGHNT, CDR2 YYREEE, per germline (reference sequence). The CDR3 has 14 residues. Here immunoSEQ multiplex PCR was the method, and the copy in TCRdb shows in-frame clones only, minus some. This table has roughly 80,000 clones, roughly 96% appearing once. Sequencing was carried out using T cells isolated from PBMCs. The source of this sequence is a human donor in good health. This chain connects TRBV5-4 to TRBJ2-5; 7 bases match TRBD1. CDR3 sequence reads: CASSPGTVGETQYF. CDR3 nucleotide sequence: TGTGCCAGCAGCCCCGGGACAGTAGGGGAGACCCAGTACTTC.